This T cell receptor beta chain was sequenced for a study of cytomegalovirus exposure and HLA in healthy donors (dated by TCRdb to about 2017). With respect to the entire study: In an earlier analysis of approximately 500 of the donors, less than 350 Gb of sequence data and 90 million to 130 million unique TCR beta sequences from 150 million to 200 million T cells were reported. An early release covering more than 500 HLA-typed donors comprised roughly 300 gigabases of sequencing data and approximately 85 million unique TCR sequences. Of the approximately 400 genotyped donors, 75% to 85% were placed in the genetic ancestry cluster associated with self-reported Caucasian donors. The study aimed to test whether signatures of past pathogen exposure could be identified by cataloging public T cell receptors. Using immunosequencing, the study profiled T cell repertoires from about 650 subjects and related those repertoires to cytomegalovirus serostatus. Besides the first cohort of 666 subjects, a separate validation cohort made up of 120 different subjects was used. High-throughput TCR immunosequencing, statistical association of individual TCRs with disease status, and machine learning were combined to predict cytomegalovirus infection status. In a later analysis, previously published TCR beta repertoires from several hundred donors were re-analyzed and high-resolution HLA genotyping was added so that TCR occurrence patterns could be studied. Rather than drawing on any new phenotypic data, the later analysis identified candidate immune exposures from TCR beta sequences and the way those sequences occurred across donors. To decide whether each TCR beta V gene segment behaved as functional or pseudogenic, an earlier analysis of approximately 590 of the donors relied on high-throughput TCR beta sequencing. Donor age, sex, ethnicity and CMV serostatus were collected together with the repertoire data. A later genetic analysis used genome-wide SNP genotypes for about three fifths of the 666 donors, treating that subset as a discovery cohort. All discovery cohort repertoires had been generated on a single sequencing platform. Class I and class II HLA loci were covered by the typing at four-digit resolution. The number of typed donors differed by locus: about 620-640 for A, B, C, DRB1 and DQB1; 500 to 550 for DQA1; around 580 for DPA1; and 400 to 480 for DPB1. Because of strong linkage in the cohort, 4 to 6 DR-DQ haplotypes were treated as single units for association and clustering. Among roughly 400 genotyped donors of the cohort, an average of around 250,000 unique TCR beta nucleotide sequences was sequenced per donor, of which about 19% were non-productive.

Remarks on this clone: The antigen it recognizes is unknown. No much larger clone is present one base from it, and per-base qualities are unavailable.

The library was produced with the immunoSEQ multiplex PCR assay. For the multiplex PCR, a mixture combining 60 forward primers for TCR Vbeta segments and 13 reverse primers for TCR Jbeta segments was used. The CDR3 region of rearranged TCR beta genes was amplified from genomic DNA by a multiplex PCR assay. On the Illumina HiSeq System, the amplified TCR beta libraries were sequenced as 87-base-pair reads. For the original study's pipeline: A later analysis tallied around 87 million unique TCR beta chains across the 666 repertoires, and roughly 11 million of those chains were shared by two or more donors. To remove PCR and sequencing errors, raw reads were error-corrected and collapsed into unique sequences using a nearest-neighbor algorithm that merged closely related sequences. CDR3 sequences were aligned to IMGT reference sequences to assign V, D and J gene segments. Each retained sequence needed at least a six-nucleotide match to both a V gene segment and a J gene segment. A rearrangement was called productive if the CDR3 had no stop codons and remained in frame with V and J, and every other rearrangement was called non-productive. CDR3 was defined according to IMGT convention as the region running from the second conserved V-encoded cysteine to the conserved J-encoded phenylalanine. The earlier analysis of 450 to 750 of the donors excluded any sequence lacking an unambiguous match to a single V gene segment. An earlier analysis of some 500 of the donors classified V segments as functional when productive rearrangements were above 56.7% and as segregating when the standard deviation between donors was above 5%. A statistical classification framework was developed to diagnose cytomegalovirus status using the catalog of TCR beta chain sequences. A later analysis assigned V and J genes by comparing TCR nucleotide sequences with IMGT/GENE-DB human TR gene sequences. The TCRdist pipeline was used in a later analysis to assign CDR3 sequences and most-parsimonious VDJ recombination scenarios. In a later analysis, every TCR beta chain was defined by the combination of its CDR3 amino acid sequence and its V-gene family, and reads without a unique V-gene family were dropped. As a way to deal with suspected cross-contamination and a sequencing artifact, a later analysis dropped roughly 600 nucleotide sequences that were highly shared and had low generation probability. In a later analysis, a clonal expansion index was calculated for each public chain from normalized within-repertoire ranks of inferred template counts. In a later analysis, generation probabilities were computed using a VDJ recombination model fitted to out-of-frame rearrangements, and the results were checked against IGoR. In a later analysis, hypergeometric tests were used to score TCR-TCR, TCR-HLA and TCR-CMV co-occurrence, with a repertoire-size bias correction applied to TCR pairs. A later analysis estimated false discovery rates by permuting HLA or CMV assignments 20 times. In a later analysis, co-occurring TCRs were grouped using DBSCAN, with TCRdist sequence similarity added in when clustering inside HLA-allele-positive subsets. Repertoires with fewer than 30,000 or more than 120,000 public chains, plus five repertoires with anomalous nucleotide sharing, were excluded from co-occurrence clustering. TCRdb holds this immuneACCESS table with in-frame rearrangements only. Some clones are missing; in checked studies, unresolved V genes explain under half, and the rest has no known cause. The D gene and trimming were derived from the DNA, and the V and J assignments and clone size from that table. Within this sample are some 180,000 clones, with roughly 70% of them counted one time only. The top ten hold about 4.9% of the sample.

The CDR3 spans 14 residues, from the cysteine through the phenylalanine. Just CDR3 DNA is preserved here, 42 bases in frame from base 1. V and J are truncated by 5 bases and 4 bases respectively, leaving an intervening sequence of 14 bases. From the germline V gene (reference sequence), CDR1 is SEHNR and CDR2 is FQNEAQ. Results and caveats for the whole study, not just this receptor: Because HLA typing was missing for some donors at each locus, association tests included only the typed subset. This cohort had only TCR beta chains sequenced, and the lack of alpha or paired-chain data limited which features could be detected. The 87-base-pair reads could not distinguish some IMGT-functional V segments, including TRBV6-2 and TRBV6-3, so those segments were excluded. For the cohort, immune exposure information was limited to CMV serostatus. At a false discovery rate of 0.05, a later analysis linked about 16,000 TCR beta sequences to specific HLA alleles. Strong co-occurrence of HLA alleles, especially DR and DQ, made assigning TCR associations to individual alleles difficult. In a later analysis, several top co-occurrence clusters were reported to appear linked to parvovirus B19, influenza, CMV and Epstein-Barr virus. A later analysis found that HLA-associated TCR beta chains were more clonally expanded and had lower generation probabilities than equally common non-associated chains. A total of 164 TCR beta chains were listed by the study as associated with cytomegalovirus. Cytomegalovirus status was reported to be diagnosed by the classifier with high specificity and sensitivity in both the original and validation cohorts. Presence/absence analyses assumed roughly uniform sequencing depth across donors, an assumption that may not hold. A group of highly shared sequence variants was considered likely to be a technical artifact of the sequencing pipeline. A later analysis found that most CMV-associated TCR beta chains appeared HLA-restricted, with HLA associations seemingly driven largely by CMV exposure. Most TCR sequences were observed very rarely across donors, whereas some public TCRs were present in many individuals. In a later genetic analysis, a missense DCLRE1C variant was associated with V-gene and J-gene trimming of TCR beta chains, and the association was replicated in an independent cohort. Correlated functional status among segregating V segments might reflect linkage disequilibrium, but an unknown experimental factor could not be ruled out. Compared with the roughly 710-donor mean, donors in an Asian-associated ancestry cluster had fewer N-insertions in productive TCRs, according to a later genetic analysis. In a later analysis, the rate of TCR association differed among HLA loci, with DRB1 alleles having the most associated TCRs and HLA-C alleles having the fewest. A few of the identified cytomegalovirus-associated TCR beta chains were confirmed in vitro to be specific for cytomegalovirus antigens. The authors suggested that the approach could potentially be extended to other disease states and immunological phenotypes. Because counts were too low, approximately 15 rarely observed V segments, including chromosome 9 orphons, were excluded from the earlier analysis of some 540 of the donors. An earlier analysis of around 600 of the donors showed that most TCR beta V segments appeared in productive rearrangements either about 90% or about 30% of the time, which broadly matched IMGT annotations. A further reported finding was that TCR beta sequences accurately predicted the HLA-A and HLA-B alleles for most subjects in the first cohort.

The cohort consisted of approximately 670 healthy bone marrow donors. Cohort members were all nominally healthy when sampled, although unrecorded immune exposures were likely present. The donor was CMV seropositive and belonged to the group of some 290 seropositive cohort members. A peripheral blood sample was collected from each donor, and TCR beta sequencing was performed on peripheral blood mononuclear cells. Genomic DNA extraction from the blood cell samples was performed with the Qiagen DNeasy Blood Extraction Kit. The V and J genes are TRBV7-9 and TRBJ1-1; TRBD1 is perhaps the D gene, given 5 matching bases. The sample consisted of PBMCs. This receptor was identified in a woman between 18 and 30 years old in good health and CMV-seropositive. The DNA is as follows: TGTGCCAGCAGCCCTGTCGGGGGGGGCACTGAAGCTTTCTTT. It is translated as CASSPVGGGTEAFF. Supplemented by the reference TRBV7-9 and TRBJ1-1 proteins around the CDR3, the complete variable domain is DTGVSQNPRHKITKRGQNVTFRCDPISEHNRLYWYRQTLGQGPEFLTYFQNEAQLEKSRLLSDRFSAERPKGSFSTLEIQRTEQGDSAMYLCASSPVGGGTEAFFGQGTRLTVV.